The 18 T cell receptor beta chains below come from one sample, sequenced in a study of CD8+CD57+ T cells in acquired aplastic anemia. For sequencing, patients were chosen who had shown expansion of CD8+CD57+ cells by flow cytometry. Genomic DNA served as template for TCR beta VDJ and CDR3 profiling. TCRdb ran MiXCR on the reads and lists one entry per CDR3 protein. This sample has roughly 290,000 distinct CDR3 sequences, with 50% to 65% found just once. The sample taken for sequencing was sorted CD4+, CD8+, or CD8+CD57+ T cells (not recorded which) from PBMCs. The receptor set was obtained from a human donor with aplastic anemia.

The table lists this clonotype with many counts. The chain joins TRBV2 to TRBJ1-1, with D possibly matching TRBD1 (5 bases). Germline V gene sequence: CDR1 SNHLY, CDR2 FYNNEI. Trimming removed 7 bases at V and 1 base at J, with 13 bases between. This CDR3 has 14 residues. The CDR3 region has the DNA TGTGCCAGCACCCTTCAGGGAGAGAACACTGAAGCTTTCTTT. Translated, it gives CASTLQGENTEAFF.

On this clonotype: The junction departs from the called germline gene at one end, perhaps through a read error. The chain joins TRBV5-4 to TRBJ2-1; 9 bases agree with TRBD2. The CDR3 is 14 residues long. Germline assignment: CDR1 SGHNT and CDR2 YYREEE (reference sequence). As DNA, the CDR3 is TGTGCCAGCACCTTGGCGGGAGGGAGAGATGAGCAGTCCTTC. Translating it yields CASTLAGGRDEQSF.

The chain links TRBV20-1 to TRBJ1-1; tentatively, D is TRBD1 (5 bases). Germline loops: CDR1 DFQATT, CDR2 SNEGSKA (reference sequence). The length of the CDR3 is 13 residues. V was clipped by 3 bases and J by 0 bases, with 8 bases between them. The CDR3 loop is CSARGPVNTEAFF. CDR3 nucleotide sequence: TGCAGTGCTAGGGGGCCTGTGAACACTGAAGCTTTCTTT.

Many counts were recorded for this clonotype. The chain joins TRBV20-1 to TRBJ2-3; 9 nucleotides align to TRBD2. Germline V gene lookup returns CDR1 DFQATT and CDR2 SNEGSKA (reference sequence). Trimming removed 6 bases from V and 3 bases from J; junction bases left unmatched: 13. The CDR3 consists of 16 residues. CDR3 in DNA: TGCAGTGCCATTCTCAGGGCTAGCGGGATGACAGATACGCAGTATTTT. Translated: CSAILRASGMTDTQYF.

The rearrangement uses TRBV7-8 and TRBJ2-7, with 9 bases aligning to TRBD2. V gave up 5 bases and J gave up 1 base; unmatched junction bases: 3. The CDR3 has 14 residues. CDR1 is SGHVS and CDR2 is FQNEAQ in the germline V gene. CDR3 sequence: CASSRGLASYEQYF. Written as DNA, the CDR3 is TGTGCCAGCAGCAGGGGACTAGCTTCCTACGAGCAGTACTTC. Full variable domain (remainder filled in from reference TRBV7-8 and TRBJ2-7): GAGVSQSPRYKVAKRGQDVALRCDPISGHVSLFWYQQALGQGPEFLTYFQNEAQLDKSGLPSDRFFAERPEGSVSTLKIQRTQQEDSAVYLCASSRGLASYEQYFGPGTRLTVT.

This sequence joins TRBV24-1 and TRBJ1-5; D unclear. The CDR3 spans 13 residues. Germline V gene sequence: CDR1 KGHDR, CDR2 SFDVKD. Trimming pared 0 bases from V and 5 bases from J, leaving 4 bases between. CDR3 region: CATSDLGDQPQHF. The CDR3 DNA is TGTGCCACCAGTGATTTGGGGGATCAGCCCCAGCATTTT.

This clonotype was counted ten times or more. This chain links TRBV6-5 with TRBJ2-5; D is possibly TRBD2 (5 bases). The V and J ends lost 5 bases and 5 bases respectively, with 12 bases between them. This CDR3 is built from 13 residues. The germline V gene has CDR1 MNHEY and CDR2 SVGAGI. The CDR3 DNA is TGTGCCAGCAGTCAACAACTAGGCGAGACCCAGTACTTC. Translating it yields CASSQQLGETQYF.

As concerns this clonotype: Germline and junction disagree at one end, which may indicate a read error. The chain uses TRBV7-7 and TRBJ2-3; D gene uncertain. Per the germline V gene, CDR1 is SSHAT and CDR2 is FNYEAQ (reference sequence). The CDR3 contains 15 residues. The DNA of the CDR3 is TGTGCTAGCAGCTTAGGGCCCGCGAGCACAGATACGCAGTATTTT. This codes for CASSLGPASTDTQYF.

This clonotype showed up just a few times. The rearrangement links TRBV20-1 to TRBJ2-3; 9 positions match TRBD2. The CDR3 loop spans 16 amino acids. Losses at the gene ends were 6 bases for V and 0 bases for J; bases not matched to a gene: 10. The germline V gene encodes CDR1 DFQATT and CDR2 SNEGSKA (reference sequence). The CDR3 is CSAELAGWPSTDTQYF. The CDR3 DNA is TGCAGTGCGGAACTAGCGGGCTGGCCTAGCACAGATACGCAGTATTTT.

V and J are TRBV2 and TRBJ2-1; weak D call: TRBD2 (6 bases). The germline CDR1 and CDR2 sequences are SNHLY and FYNNEI. The length of the CDR3 is 15 residues. The V gene lost 3 bases and the J gene lost 4 bases, with 13 bases spanning the gap. CDR3 DNA sequence: TGTGCCAGCAGTGAGCCGCGGGGCGAGTACAATGAGCAGTTCTTC. Its translation is CASSEPRGEYNEQFF.

This clonotype was observed a few times. A read error may be the cause here, since a much bigger clone is one base away. V usage is TRBV6-5 and J usage is TRBJ2-3, with D possibly being TRBD1 or TRBD2 (5 bases each). CDR3 length: 14 amino acids. From germline, CDR1 is MNHEY and CDR2 SVGAGI. CDR3 protein: CASSYSGSTGTQYF. For the CDR3, the DNA is TGTGCCAGCAGTTACTCTGGGAGCACAGGTACGCAGTATTTT.

As regards this clonotype: A much larger clone differs by one base, so this may be a read error. This CDR3 fails to terminate in the conserved phenylalanine or tryptophan, so it likely reflects a read error. This chain uses TRBV6-6 with TRBJ1-3; the D gene is possibly TRBD1 (5 bases). The germline V gene has CDR1 MNHNY and CDR2 SVGAGI (reference sequence). CDR3 length equals 14 residues. The V gene lost 6 bases and the J gene lost 0 bases, with 9 bases spanning the gap. Here the CDR3 reads CASRTASSGNTIYL. CDR3 DNA: TGTGCCAGCAGGACAGCGAGCTCTGGAAACACCATATATCTT.

The V and J genes are TRBV10-1 and TRBJ1-1; 9 bases align to TRBD1. Germline values: CDR1 WNHNN, CDR2 SYGVQD (reference sequence). The CDR3 is 15 residues long. J was trimmed by 5 bases and V by 0 bases; bases with no gene match: 4. The CDR3 sequence: CASSESGQGLTEAFF. CDR3 DNA sequence: TGCGCCAGCAGTGAGTCGGGACAGGGATTAACTGAAGCTTTCTTT.

In its sample, this clonotype was seen a few times. The chain carries TRBV3-1 and TRBJ1-5, with D tentatively TRBD1 (5 bases). Germline-derived CDR1 and CDR2 are LGHDT and YNNKEL (reference sequence). Trimming took 3 bases from V and 1 from J, leaving 16 bases between them. The CDR3 has 17 residues. As DNA, the CDR3 is TGTGCCAGCAGCCAGCGTGACCGCAGGGTAAGCAATCAGCCCCAGCATTTT. It yields the protein CASSQRDRRVSNQPQHF.

The genes are TRBV20-1 and TRBJ2-7, with 15 bases aligning to TRBD2. Germline V CDR1 and CDR2: DFQATT, SNEGSKA (reference sequence). The CDR3 is 16 residues long. V lost 6 bases and J lost 5; bases outside the gene matches: 11. The CDR3 here is CSARGSGTSGRNEQYF. In DNA form, the CDR3 reads TGCAGTGCAAGGGGATCCGGGACTAGCGGGAGGAACGAGCAGTACTTC.

This clonotype was seen a single time. The chain employs TRBV6-5 and TRBJ2-5; TRBD1 might be the D (6 bases). CDR1 MNHEY and CDR2 SVGAGI come from the germline V gene. The ends were cut back, 6 bases at V and 4 bases at J, with 18 bases in the middle. The CDR3 runs to 15 residues. CDR3 region: CASSPQGERGETQYF. CDR3 in DNA: TGTGCCAGCAGCCCACAGGGAGAGAGGGGAGAGACCCAGTACTTC.

This clonotype was counted between two and nine times. The gene calls are TRBV27 and TRBJ1-1; a possible D gene is TRBD1 (6 bases). The CDR3 runs to 14 residues. V was pared by 9 bases and J by 1 base, with 15 bases between. The germline V gene has CDR1 MNHEY and CDR2 SMNVEV (reference sequence). The CDR3 loop is CASNWGRGNTEAFF. CDR3 sequence (DNA): TGTGCCAGTAACTGGGGGCGGGGGAACACTGAAGCTTTCTTT.

This clonotype was observed a single time. An end of the junction differs from the germline gene, which may be a read error. The chain carries TRBV7-7 and TRBJ2-5; D not certain. This CDR3 region has 14 residues. Germline CDR1 and CDR2: SSHAT and FNYEAQ (reference sequence). The CDR3: CASSLVGEIETQYF. The CDR3 region has the DNA TGTGCTAGCAGCTTAGTCGGTGAAATAGAGACCCAGTACTTC.